The clone carrying this TCR beta chain was observed once. Antigen unknown. Germline trimming cut 5 bases from V and 5 bases from J; bases unmatched to any gene: 3. The CDR3 loop spans 13 amino acids. Looked up from germline, CDR1 is MDHEN and CDR2 is SYDVKM. The data originate from a study of shared clonotypes between healthy human individuals. Turning to the study itself: Per donor, CD8 memory used one plate, CD8 naive used two, CD4 memory used three and CD4 naive used three. General study results and limits: Compared with memory subsets, naive subsets generally had larger estimated richness. Sampling used blood alone; tissue repertoires probably differ. In contrast to clonotypes shared by all four donors, non-shared clonotypes had lower generation probabilities.

Method: immunoSEQ multiplex PCR; TCRdb's copy keeps in-frame clones and lacks some. The sample lists some 2.3 million clones; over 90% were seen once. This clonotype originated in a man younger than 35 in good health. Some clones in this sample may be carry-over from other donors' samples. The J gene is TRBJ2-3, the V gene TRBV28, with 8 bases lining up with TRBD2. Sequences were obtained from naive CD4+ T cells from PBMCs. Subset reported: CD45RA+ positively selected. The CDR3 spells CASSSGSKDTQYF. In DNA, the CDR3 is TGTGCCAGCAGTAGCGGGAGTAAAGATACGCAGTATTTT.